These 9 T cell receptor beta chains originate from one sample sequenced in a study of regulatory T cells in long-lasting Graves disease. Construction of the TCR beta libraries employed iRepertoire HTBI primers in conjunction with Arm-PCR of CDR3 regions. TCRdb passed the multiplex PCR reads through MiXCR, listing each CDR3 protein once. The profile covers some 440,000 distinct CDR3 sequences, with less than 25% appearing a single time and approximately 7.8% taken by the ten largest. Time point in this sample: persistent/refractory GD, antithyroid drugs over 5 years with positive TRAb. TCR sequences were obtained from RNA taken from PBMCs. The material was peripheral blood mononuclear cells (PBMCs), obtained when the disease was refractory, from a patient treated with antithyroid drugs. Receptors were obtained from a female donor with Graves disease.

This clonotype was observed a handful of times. This CDR3 is CSAQTGSQPQHF. Here the CDR3 DNA reads TGCAGTGCCCAGACAGGGAGTCAGCCCCAGCATTTT. The chain combines TRBV20-1 with TRBJ1-5; 7 nucleotides align to TRBD1. V gave up 6 bases and J gave up 6 bases; unmatched junction bases: 5. The CDR3 contains 12 residues. Germline V CDR1 and CDR2: DFQATT, SNEGSKA (reference sequence).

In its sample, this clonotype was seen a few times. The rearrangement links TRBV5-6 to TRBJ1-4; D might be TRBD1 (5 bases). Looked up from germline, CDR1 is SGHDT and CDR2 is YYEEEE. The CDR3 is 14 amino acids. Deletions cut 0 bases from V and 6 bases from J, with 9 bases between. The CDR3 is CASSLASRDEKLFF. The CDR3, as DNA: TGTGCCAGCAGCTTGGCCAGCAGGGATGAAAAACTGTTTTTT.

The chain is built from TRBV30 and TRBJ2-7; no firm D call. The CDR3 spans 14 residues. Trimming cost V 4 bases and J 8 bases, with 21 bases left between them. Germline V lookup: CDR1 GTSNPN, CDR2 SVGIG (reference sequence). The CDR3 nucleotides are TGTGCCTGGAATCCCACAGACCCGAAGGCTAAGCAGTACTTC. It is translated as CAWNPTDPKAKQYF.

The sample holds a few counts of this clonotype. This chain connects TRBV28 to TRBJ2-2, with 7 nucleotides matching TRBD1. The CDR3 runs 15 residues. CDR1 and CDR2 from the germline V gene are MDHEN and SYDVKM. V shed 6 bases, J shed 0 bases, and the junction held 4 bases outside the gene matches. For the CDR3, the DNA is TGTGCCAGCAGCCACGGACAGGCGAACACCGGGGAGCTGTTTTTT. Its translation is CASSHGQANTGELFF.

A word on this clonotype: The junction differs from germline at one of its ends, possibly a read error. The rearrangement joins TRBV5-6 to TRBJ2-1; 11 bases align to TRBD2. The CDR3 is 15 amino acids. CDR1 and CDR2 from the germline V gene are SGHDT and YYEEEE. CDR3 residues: CTSSLTLAGVSEQFF. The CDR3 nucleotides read TGTACCAGCAGCTTGACACTAGCGGGAGTTAGTGAGCAGTTCTTC.

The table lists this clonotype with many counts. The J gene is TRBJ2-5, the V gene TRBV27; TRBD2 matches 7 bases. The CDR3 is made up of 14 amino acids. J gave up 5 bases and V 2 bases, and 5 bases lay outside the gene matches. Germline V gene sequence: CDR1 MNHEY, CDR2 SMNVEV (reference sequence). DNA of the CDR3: TGTGCCAGCAGTTTAATGGTGGGGGGGGAGACCCAGTACTTC. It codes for CASSLMVGGETQYF.

The CDR3 region is CAISQGADTGELFF. In DNA form, the CDR3 reads TGTGCCATCAGCCAGGGGGCCGACACCGGGGAGCTGTTTTTT. The chain combines TRBV10-3 with TRBJ2-2; TRBD1 agrees at 8 bases. Germline CDR1 ENHRY, CDR2 SYGVKD. This CDR3 has 14 residues. Trimming at V came to 6 bases and at J to 3 bases, leaving 3 bases not matched to a gene.

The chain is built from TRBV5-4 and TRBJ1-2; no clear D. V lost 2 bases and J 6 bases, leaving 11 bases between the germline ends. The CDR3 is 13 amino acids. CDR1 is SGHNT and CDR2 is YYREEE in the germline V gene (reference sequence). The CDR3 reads CASSFPPENGYTF. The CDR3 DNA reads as TGTGCCAGCAGCTTTCCCCCAGAAAATGGCTACACCTTC.

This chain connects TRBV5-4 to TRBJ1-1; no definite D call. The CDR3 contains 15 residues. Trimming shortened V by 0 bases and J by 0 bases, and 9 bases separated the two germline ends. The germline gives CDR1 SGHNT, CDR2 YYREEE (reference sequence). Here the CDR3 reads CASSLGPYMNTEAFF. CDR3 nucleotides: TGTGCCAGCAGCTTGGGGCCGTATATGAACACTGAAGCTTTCTTT.